The next 12 T cell receptor beta chains were all read from a single sample in a study of CD8 T cells in ankylosing spondylitis. TCRdb passed the 5' RACE reads through MiXCR, listing each CDR3 protein once. Found here are more than 110,000 distinct CDR3 sequences, roughly 8% of them singletons; the top ten hold about 7.1%. Sequenced input: synovial fluid, either unsorted or a sorted T cell fraction (not recorded which). These receptors came from a male donor with ankylosing spondylitis.

This clonotype has ten or more counts. This rearrangement joins TRBV10-3 to TRBJ1-5; 7 bases align to TRBD1. Per the germline V gene, CDR1 is ENHRY and CDR2 is SYGVKD. This CDR3 comprises 14 residues. V dropped 5 bases and J dropped 2; count of bases not matched to a gene: 3. The CDR3: CAISRDSGNQPQHF. As DNA, the CDR3 is TGTGCCATCAGTAGGGACAGCGGCAATCAGCCCCAGCATTTT.

At least ten counts were recorded for this clonotype. V usage is TRBV20-1 and J usage is TRBJ1-5, with 7 bases lining up with TRBD1. Germline CDR1 is DFQATT and CDR2 is SNEGSKA (reference sequence). V was clipped by 6 bases and J by 0 bases; unmatched bases: 8. The CDR3 spans 15 residues. CDR3 loop: CSAGAGGDSNQPQHF. The DNA for the CDR3 is TGCAGTGCCGGGGCAGGGGGGGATAGCAATCAGCCCCAGCATTTT.

This clonotype was recorded many times. The chain carries TRBV20-1 and TRBJ2-7; 7 positions match TRBD1. Germline trimming cut 6 bases from V and 5 bases from J; bases unmatched to any gene: 4. CDR1 is DFQATT, CDR2 SNEGSKA, per germline (reference sequence). The CDR3 spans 11 residues. The CDR3, as DNA: TGCAGTGCCGACAGGGACCACGAGCAGTACTTC. Its translation is CSADRDHEQYF.

The sample holds many counts of this clonotype. This sequence joins TRBV20-1 and TRBJ2-7; D unclear. This CDR3 is built from 14 residues. V shed 8 bases and J shed 1 base, with 18 bases lying between them. Germline-derived CDR1 and CDR2 are DFQATT and SNEGSKA (reference sequence). The CDR3 DNA follows: TGCAGTCCCTCCAATCTGGGGATTTCCTACGAGCAGTACTTC. This sequence encodes CSPSNLGISYEQYF.

This clonotype was seen at least ten times. The chain couples TRBV4-1 to TRBJ2-1, with D possibly matching TRBD1 (5 bases). Trimming cost V 4 bases and J 2 bases, with 21 bases left between them. From germline, CDR1 is MGHRA and CDR2 YSYEKL. The CDR3 has 18 amino acids. This CDR3 is CASSPRAAGPDTYNEQFF. The CDR3 DNA follows: TGCGCCAGCAGCCCCAGGGCAGCCGGGCCCGACACCTACAATGAGCAGTTCTTC.

This clonotype was seen many times. The rearrangement links TRBV7-9 to TRBJ2-1; 14 nucleotides agree with TRBD2. Per the germline V gene, CDR1 is SEHNR and CDR2 is FQNEAQ (reference sequence). CDR3 length: 15 amino acids. V shed 4 bases, J shed 11 bases, and the junction held 7 bases outside the gene matches. CDR3 in amino acids: CASSSSGTSGGKQFF. In nucleotides, the CDR3 is TGTGCCAGCAGCTCATCCGGGACTAGCGGGGGTAAGCAGTTCTTC.

This clonotype showed up many times. This chain links TRBV11-2 with TRBJ2-7, with D unresolved. CDR1 and CDR2 (germline): SGHAT, FQNNGV. V gave up 6 bases and J gave up 4 bases, with 19 bases separating them. The CDR3 spans 15 residues. This CDR3 is CASSLNPGAEYEQYF. The CDR3 DNA reads TGTGCCAGCAGTCTCAACCCAGGTGCTGAATACGAGCAGTACTTC.

This clonotype was seen only a few times. This rearrangement joins TRBV7-2 to TRBJ2-1; D perhaps matches TRBD2 (6 bases). Germline CDR1 is SGHTA and CDR2 is FQGNSA. The CDR3 is made up of 15 amino acids. V gave up 4 bases and J gave up 7 bases, with 17 bases separating them. The CDR3 sequence is CASSSAGRSSNEQFF. CDR3 nucleotide sequence: TGTGCCAGCAGCTCAGCGGGCCGCTCGTCGAATGAGCAGTTCTTC.

This clonotype showed up just a few times. The gene calls are TRBV11-1 and TRBJ2-5, with TRBD2 as a possible D gene (7 bases). V was trimmed by 5 bases and J by 1 base, leaving 23 bases between them. The CDR3 covers 18 residues. From germline, CDR1 is SGHAT and CDR2 FQDESV (reference sequence). CDR3 sequence reads: CASSRGASGQPFQETQYF. CDR3 DNA sequence: TGTGCCAGCAGCCGGGGGGCTAGCGGACAACCCTTCCAAGAGACCCAGTACTTC.

This chain uses TRBV5-6 with TRBJ2-5; D is ambiguous. Germline loops: CDR1 SGHDT, CDR2 YYEEEE. The length of the CDR3 is 12 residues. V was trimmed by 1 base and J by 4 bases, leaving 5 bases between them. DNA of the CDR3: TGTGCCAGCAGCTTGCTGCGAGAGACCCAGTACTTC. It yields the protein CASSLLRETQYF.

This clonotype was counted at least ten times. The chain carries TRBV6-5 and TRBJ2-3; TRBD2 agrees at 7 bases. The CDR3 has 17 amino acids. The germline V gene encodes CDR1 MNHEY and CDR2 SVGAGI. V lost 0 bases to trimming and J lost 6 bases; unmatched junction nucleotides: 12. The CDR3 loop reads CASSYSAPGGGKDTQYF. The CDR3 nucleotides read TGTGCCAGCAGTTACTCGGCGCCGGGAGGTGGTAAGGATACGCAGTATTTT.

This clonotype turned up a few times. V is TRBV5-5 and J is TRBJ2-3; 9 bases line up with TRBD2. V was clipped by 4 bases and J by 0 bases; unmatched bases: 6. This CDR3 contains 16 residues. The germline gives CDR1 SGHKS, CDR2 YYEKEE (reference sequence). This chain's CDR3 is CASSPRLAASTDTQYF. The CDR3 DNA reads TGTGCCAGCAGCCCCCGACTAGCGGCTAGCACAGATACGCAGTATTTT.